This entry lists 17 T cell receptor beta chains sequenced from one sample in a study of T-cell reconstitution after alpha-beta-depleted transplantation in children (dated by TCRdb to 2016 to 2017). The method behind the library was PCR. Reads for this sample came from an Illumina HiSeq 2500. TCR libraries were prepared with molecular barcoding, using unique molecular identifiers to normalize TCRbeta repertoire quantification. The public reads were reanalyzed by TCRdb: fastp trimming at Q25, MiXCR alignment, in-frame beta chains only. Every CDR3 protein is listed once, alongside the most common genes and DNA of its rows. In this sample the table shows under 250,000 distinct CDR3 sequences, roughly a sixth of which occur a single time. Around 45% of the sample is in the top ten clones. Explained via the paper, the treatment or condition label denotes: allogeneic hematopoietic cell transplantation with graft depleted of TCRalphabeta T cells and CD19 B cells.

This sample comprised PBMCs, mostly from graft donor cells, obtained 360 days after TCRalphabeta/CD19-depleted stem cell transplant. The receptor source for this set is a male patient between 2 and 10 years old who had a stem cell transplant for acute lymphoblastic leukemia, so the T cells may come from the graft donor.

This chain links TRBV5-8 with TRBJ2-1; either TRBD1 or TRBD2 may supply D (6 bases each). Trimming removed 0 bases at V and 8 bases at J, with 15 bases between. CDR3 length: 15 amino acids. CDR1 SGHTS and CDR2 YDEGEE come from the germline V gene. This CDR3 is CASSLVAAGEDEQFF. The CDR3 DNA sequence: TGTGCCAGCAGCTTGGTAGCGGCAGGGGAGGATGAGCAGTTCTTC.

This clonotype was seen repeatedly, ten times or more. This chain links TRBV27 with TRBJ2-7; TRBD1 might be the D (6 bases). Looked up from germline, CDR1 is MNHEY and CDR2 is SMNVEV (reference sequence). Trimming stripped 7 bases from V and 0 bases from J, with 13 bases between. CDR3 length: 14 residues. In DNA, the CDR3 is TGTGCCAGCACTATGGGGGCCGGCTCCTACGAGCAGTACTTC. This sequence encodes CASTMGAGSYEQYF.

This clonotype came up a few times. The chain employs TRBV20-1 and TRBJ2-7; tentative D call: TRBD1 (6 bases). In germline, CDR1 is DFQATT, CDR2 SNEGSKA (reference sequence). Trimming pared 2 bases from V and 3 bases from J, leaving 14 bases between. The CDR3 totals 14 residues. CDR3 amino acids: CSARKSGVIYEQYF. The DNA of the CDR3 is TGCAGTGCTAGAAAGTCAGGGGTCATCTACGAGCAGTACTTC.

CDR3 residues: CASSLRSGLATF. CDR3 in DNA: TGTGCCAGCAGCCTACGGTCGGGATTAGCCACCTTC. The chain carries TRBV12-3 or TRBV12-4 and TRBJ1-2; D is uncertain. CDR3 size: 12 residues. V gave up 6 bases and J gave up 13 bases, with 18 bases separating them.

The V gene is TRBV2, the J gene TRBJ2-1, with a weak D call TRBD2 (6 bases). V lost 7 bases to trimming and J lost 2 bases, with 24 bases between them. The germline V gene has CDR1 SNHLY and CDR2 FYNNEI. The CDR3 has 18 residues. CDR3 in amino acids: CASKTPLGAGSPYNEQFF. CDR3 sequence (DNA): TGTGCCAGCAAGACTCCACTCGGCGCGGGGAGCCCCTACAATGAGCAGTTCTTC.

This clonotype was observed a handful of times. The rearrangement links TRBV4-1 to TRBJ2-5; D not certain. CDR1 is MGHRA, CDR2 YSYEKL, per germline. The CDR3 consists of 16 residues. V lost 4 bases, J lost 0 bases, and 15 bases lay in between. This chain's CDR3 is CASSLSSTEYQETQYF. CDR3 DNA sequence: TGCGCCAGCAGCCTCTCTTCGACCGAATACCAAGAGACCCAGTACTTC.

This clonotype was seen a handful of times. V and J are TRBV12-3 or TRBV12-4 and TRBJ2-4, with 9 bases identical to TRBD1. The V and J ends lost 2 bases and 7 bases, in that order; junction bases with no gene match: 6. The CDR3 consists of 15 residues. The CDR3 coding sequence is TGTGCCAGCAGTTTAACAGGGGGCGCGCGGAACATTCAGTACTTC. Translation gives CASSLTGGARNIQYF.

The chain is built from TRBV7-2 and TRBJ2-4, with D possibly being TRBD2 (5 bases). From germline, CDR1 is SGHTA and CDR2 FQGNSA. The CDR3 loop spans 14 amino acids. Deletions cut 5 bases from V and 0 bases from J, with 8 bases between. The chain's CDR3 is CASSPREAKNIQYF. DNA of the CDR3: TGTGCCAGCAGCCCCCGGGAAGCCAAAAACATTCAGTACTTC.

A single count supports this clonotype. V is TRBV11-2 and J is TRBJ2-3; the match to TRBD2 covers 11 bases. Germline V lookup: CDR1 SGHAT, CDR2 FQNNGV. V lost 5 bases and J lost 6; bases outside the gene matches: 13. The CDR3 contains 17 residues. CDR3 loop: CASSTGTSGPQGDTQYF. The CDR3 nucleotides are TGTGCCAGCAGCACCGGGACTAGCGGACCCCAGGGGGATACGCAGTATTTT. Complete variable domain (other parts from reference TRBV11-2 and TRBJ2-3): EAGVAQSPRYKIIEKRQSVAFWCNPISGHATLYWYQQILGQGPKLLIQFQNNGVVDDSQLPKDRFSAERLKGVDSTLKIQPAKLEDSAVYLCASSTGTSGPQGDTQYFGPGTRLTVL.

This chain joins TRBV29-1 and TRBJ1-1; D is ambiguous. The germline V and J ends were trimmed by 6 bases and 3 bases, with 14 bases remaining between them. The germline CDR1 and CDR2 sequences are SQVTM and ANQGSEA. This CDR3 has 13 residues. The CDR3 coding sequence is TGCAGCGTCGTCAGGAGGTTGGACACTGAAGCTTTCTTT. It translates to CSVVRRLDTEAFF. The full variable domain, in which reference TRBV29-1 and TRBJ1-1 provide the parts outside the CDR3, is SAVISQKPSRDICQRGTSLTIQCQVDSQVTMMFWYRQQPGQSLTLIATANQGSEATYESGFVIDKFPISRPNLTFSTLTVSNMSPEDSSIYLCSVVRRLDTEAFFGQGTRLTVV.

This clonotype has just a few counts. CDR3 region: CASSTPPYGYTF. CDR3 in DNA: TGTGCCAGCAGCACCCCCCCATATGGCTACACCTTC. The chain is built from TRBV7-9 and TRBJ1-2; D remains ambiguous. The CDR3 has 12 residues. Germline assignment: CDR1 SEHNR and CDR2 FQNEAQ (reference sequence). V was pared by 5 bases and J by 5 bases, with 9 bases between.

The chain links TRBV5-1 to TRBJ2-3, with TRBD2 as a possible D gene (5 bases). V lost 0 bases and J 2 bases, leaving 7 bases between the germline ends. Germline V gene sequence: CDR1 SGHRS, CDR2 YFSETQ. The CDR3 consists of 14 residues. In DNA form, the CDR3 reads TGCGCCAGCAGCTTGGGACTACTCACAGATACGCAGTATTTT. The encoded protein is CASSLGLLTDTQYF.

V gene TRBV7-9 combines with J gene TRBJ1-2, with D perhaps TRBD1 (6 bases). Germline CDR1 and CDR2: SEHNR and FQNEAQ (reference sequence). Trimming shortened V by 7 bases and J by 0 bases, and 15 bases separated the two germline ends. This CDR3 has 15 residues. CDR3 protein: CASTNNRVANYGYTF. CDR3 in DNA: TGTGCCAGCACCAATAACAGGGTAGCTAACTATGGCTACACCTTC.

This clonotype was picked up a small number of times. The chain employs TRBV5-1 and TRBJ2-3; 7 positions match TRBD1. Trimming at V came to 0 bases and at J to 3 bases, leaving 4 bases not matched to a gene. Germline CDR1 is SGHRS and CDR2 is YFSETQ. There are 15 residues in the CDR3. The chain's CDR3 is CASSLAGQYTDTQYF. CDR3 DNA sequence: TGCGCCAGCAGCTTGGCGGGACAGTATACAGATACGCAGTATTTT.

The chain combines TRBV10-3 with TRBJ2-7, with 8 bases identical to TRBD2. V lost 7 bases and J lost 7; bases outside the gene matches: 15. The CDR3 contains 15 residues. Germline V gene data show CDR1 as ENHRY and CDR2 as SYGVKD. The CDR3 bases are TGTGCCATCAAGCCGGGACTAGAGGAGGGGAGGGAGCAGTACTTC. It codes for CAIKPGLEEGREQYF.

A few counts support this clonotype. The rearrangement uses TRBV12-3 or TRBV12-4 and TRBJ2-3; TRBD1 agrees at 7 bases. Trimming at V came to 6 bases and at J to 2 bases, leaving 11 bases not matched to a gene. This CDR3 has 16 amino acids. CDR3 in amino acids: CASRKGAGGNTDTQYF. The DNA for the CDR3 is TGTGCCAGCAGAAAGGGGGCAGGAGGAAACACAGATACGCAGTATTTT.

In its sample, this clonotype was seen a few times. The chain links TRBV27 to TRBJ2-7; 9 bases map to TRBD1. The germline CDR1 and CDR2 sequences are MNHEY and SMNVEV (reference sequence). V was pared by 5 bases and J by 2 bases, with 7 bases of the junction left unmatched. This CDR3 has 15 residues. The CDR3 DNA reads TGTGCCAGCAGTCTTGGACAGGGGCAAACCTACGAGCAGTACTTC. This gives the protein CASSLGQGQTYEQYF.